The present T cell receptor (beta chain) was sequenced within a study of beta chain features in type 1 diabetes. The study, taken as a whole, reports: Type 1 diabetes patients had TCRB CDR3s that were shorter (moderately but significantly so) in all four CD4+ subsets. There was a possibility that cDNA sequencing over-represented cells with high TCR expression.

The CDR3 is 20 amino acids. J lost 5 bases, V lost 5 bases, and 20 bases had no gene match. Looked up from germline, CDR1 is SGHRS and CDR2 is YFSETQ. The isolated RNA, all of it, was reverse transcribed, so expressed TCRB transcripts were what got sequenced. This table comes from immunoSEQ multiplex PCR, and its TCRdb copy is limited to in-frame clones, with some not included. Here the sample spans a few hundred thousand clones, less than 15% being singletons. Points on this clone: Its antigen is as yet unknown.

The chain combines TRBV5-1 with TRBJ2-3; 13 nucleotides match TRBD2. Sequencing was done on a sample of naive CD4+ T cells from blood. The receptor's source is a woman between 18 and 29 years old with type 1 diabetes. The CDR3 nucleotides are TGCGCCAGCAGATCGGTCCCCTGGATCAGGACTAGCGGGAGCGGAGATACGCAGTATTTT. This sequence encodes CASRSVPWIRTSGSGDTQYF.